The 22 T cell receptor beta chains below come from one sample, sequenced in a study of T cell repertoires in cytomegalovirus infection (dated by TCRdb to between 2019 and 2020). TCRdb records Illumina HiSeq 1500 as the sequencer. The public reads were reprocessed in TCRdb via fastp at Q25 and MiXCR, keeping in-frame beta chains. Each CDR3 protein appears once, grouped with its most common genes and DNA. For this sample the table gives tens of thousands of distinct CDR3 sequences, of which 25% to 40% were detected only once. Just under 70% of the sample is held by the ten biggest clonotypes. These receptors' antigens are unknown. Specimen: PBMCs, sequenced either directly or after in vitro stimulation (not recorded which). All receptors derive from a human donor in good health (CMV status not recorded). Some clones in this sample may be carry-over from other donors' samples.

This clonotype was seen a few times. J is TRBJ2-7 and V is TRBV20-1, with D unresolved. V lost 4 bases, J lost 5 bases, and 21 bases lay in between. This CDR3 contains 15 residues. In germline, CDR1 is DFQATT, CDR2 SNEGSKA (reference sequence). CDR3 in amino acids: CSATSEPYWINEQYF. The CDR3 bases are TGCAGTGCTACCTCCGAGCCGTATTGGATCAACGAGCAGTACTTC.

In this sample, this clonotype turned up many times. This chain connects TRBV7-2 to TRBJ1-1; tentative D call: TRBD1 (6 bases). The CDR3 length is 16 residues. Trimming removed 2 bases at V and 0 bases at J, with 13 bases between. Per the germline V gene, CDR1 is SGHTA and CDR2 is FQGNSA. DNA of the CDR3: TGTGCCAGCAGCTTATATTGGACAGCCATGAACACTGAAGCTTTCTTT. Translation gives CASSLYWTAMNTEAFF.

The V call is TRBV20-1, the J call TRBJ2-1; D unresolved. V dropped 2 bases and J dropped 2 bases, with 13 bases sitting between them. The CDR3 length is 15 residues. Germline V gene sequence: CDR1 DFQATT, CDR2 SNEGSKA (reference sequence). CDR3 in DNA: TGCAGTGCTAGACCCCCGGGTTGGACCTACAATGAGCAGTTCTTC. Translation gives CSARPPGWTYNEQFF.

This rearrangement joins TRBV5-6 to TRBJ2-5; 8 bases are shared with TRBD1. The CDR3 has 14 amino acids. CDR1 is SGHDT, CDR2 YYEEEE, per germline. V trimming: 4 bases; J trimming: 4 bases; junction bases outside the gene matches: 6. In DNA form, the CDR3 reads TGTGCCAGCAGCCACCAGGGGGCGCGAGAGACCCAGTACTTC. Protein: CASSHQGARETQYF.

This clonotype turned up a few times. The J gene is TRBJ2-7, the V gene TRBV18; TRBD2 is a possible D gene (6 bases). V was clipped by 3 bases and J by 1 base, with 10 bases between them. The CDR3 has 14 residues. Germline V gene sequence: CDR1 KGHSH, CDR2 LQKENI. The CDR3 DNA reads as TGTGCCAGCTCACCCTCCGGGGGATCCTACGAGCAGTACTTC. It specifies CASSPSGGSYEQYF.

The CDR3: CASSLPGNEQYF. The CDR3 region has the DNA TGTGCCAGCAGCCTCCCCGGGAACGAGCAGTACTTC. This chain connects TRBV7-9 to TRBJ2-7; maybe TRBD2 (5 bases). Germline V gene data show CDR1 as SEHNR and CDR2 as FQNEAQ (reference sequence). V lost 5 bases and J 5 bases, leaving 10 bases between the germline ends. The CDR3 totals 12 residues. Drawing the rest from reference TRBV7-9 and TRBJ2-7, the complete variable domain is DTGVSQNPRHKITKRGQNVTFRCDPISEHNRLYWYRQTLGQGPEFLTYFQNEAQLEKSRLLSDRFSAERPKGSFSTLEIQRTEQGDSAMYLCASSLPGNEQYFGPGTRLTVT.

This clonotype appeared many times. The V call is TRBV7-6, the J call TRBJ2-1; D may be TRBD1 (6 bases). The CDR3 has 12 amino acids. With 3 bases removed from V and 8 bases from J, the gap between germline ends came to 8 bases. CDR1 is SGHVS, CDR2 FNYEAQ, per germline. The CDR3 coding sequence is TGTGCCAGCAGCTTCGCAGGGGATGAGCAGTTCTTC. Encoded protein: CASSFAGDEQFF. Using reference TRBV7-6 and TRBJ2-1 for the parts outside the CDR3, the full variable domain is GAGVSQSPRYKVTKRGQDVALRCDPISGHVSLYWYRQALGQGPEFLTYFNYEAQQDKSGLPNDRFSAERPEGSISTLTIQRTEQRDSAMYRCASSFAGDEQFFGPGTRLTVL.

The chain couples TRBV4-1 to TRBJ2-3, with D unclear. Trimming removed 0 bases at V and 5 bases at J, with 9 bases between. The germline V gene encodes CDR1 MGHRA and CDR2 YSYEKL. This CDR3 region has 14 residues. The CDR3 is CASSQDQLGDTQYF. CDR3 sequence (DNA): TGCGCCAGCAGCCAAGACCAGTTGGGAGATACGCAGTATTTT.

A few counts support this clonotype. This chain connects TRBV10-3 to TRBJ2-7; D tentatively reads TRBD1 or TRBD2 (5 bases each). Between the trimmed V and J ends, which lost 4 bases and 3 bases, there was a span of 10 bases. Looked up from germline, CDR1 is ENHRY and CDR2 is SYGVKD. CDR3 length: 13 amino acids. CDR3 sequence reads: CAISAGTDYEQYF. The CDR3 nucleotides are TGTGCCATCAGTGCTGGGACGGACTACGAGCAGTACTTC.

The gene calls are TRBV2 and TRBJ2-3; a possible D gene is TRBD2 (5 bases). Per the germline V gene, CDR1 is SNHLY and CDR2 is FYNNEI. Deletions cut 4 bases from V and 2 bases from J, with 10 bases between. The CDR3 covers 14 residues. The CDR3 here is CASSADFNTDTQYF. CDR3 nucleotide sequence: TGTGCCAGCAGTGCGGACTTTAACACAGATACGCAGTATTTT.

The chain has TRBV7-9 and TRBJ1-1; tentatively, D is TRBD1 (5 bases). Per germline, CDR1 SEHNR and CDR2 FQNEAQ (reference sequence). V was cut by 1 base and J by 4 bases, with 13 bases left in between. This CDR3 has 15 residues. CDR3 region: CASSLGYPGRTEAFF. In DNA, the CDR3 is TGTGCCAGCAGCTTAGGTTATCCAGGGCGCACTGAAGCTTTCTTT. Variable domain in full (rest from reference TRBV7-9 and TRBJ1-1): DTGVSQNPRHKITKRGQNVTFRCDPISEHNRLYWYRQTLGQGPEFLTYFQNEAQLEKSRLLSDRFSAERPKGSFSTLEIQRTEQGDSAMYLCASSLGYPGRTEAFFGQGTRLTVV.

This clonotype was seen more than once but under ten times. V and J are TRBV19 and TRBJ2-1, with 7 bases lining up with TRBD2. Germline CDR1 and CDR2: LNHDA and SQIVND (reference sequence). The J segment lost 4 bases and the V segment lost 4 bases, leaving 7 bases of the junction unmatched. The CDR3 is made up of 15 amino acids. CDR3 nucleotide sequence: TGTGCCAGTAGTACCCTGGGGGGGGGTTACAATGAGCAGTTCTTC. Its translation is CASSTLGGGYNEQFF. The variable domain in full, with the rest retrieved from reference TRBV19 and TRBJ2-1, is DGGITQSPKYLFRKEGQNVTLSCEQNLNHDAMYWYRQDPGQGLRLIYYSQIVNDFQKGDIAEGYSVSREKKESFPLTVTSAQKNPTAFYLCASSTLGGGYNEQFFGPGTRLTVL.

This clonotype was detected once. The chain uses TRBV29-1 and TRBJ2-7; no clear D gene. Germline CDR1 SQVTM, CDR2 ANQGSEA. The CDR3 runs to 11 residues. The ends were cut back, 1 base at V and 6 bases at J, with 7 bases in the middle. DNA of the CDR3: TGCAGCGTTGAAGTCGGGTTCGAGCAGTACTTC. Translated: CSVEVGFEQYF.

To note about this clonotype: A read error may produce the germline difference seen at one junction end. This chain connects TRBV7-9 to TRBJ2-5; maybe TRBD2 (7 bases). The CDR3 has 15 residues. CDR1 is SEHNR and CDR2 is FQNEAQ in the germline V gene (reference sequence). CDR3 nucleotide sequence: TGTGCCAGCAGCTTAGTGGGGGGGGGGCCGGAGACCCGGTACTTC. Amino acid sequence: CASSLVGGGPETRYF.

The CDR3, as DNA: TGTGCCAGCAGTGCAAAGGACAGGGGGGATTATGGCTACACCTTC. This gives the protein CASSAKDRGDYGYTF. The V and J genes are TRBV12-3 or TRBV12-4 and TRBJ1-2, with 10 bases lining up with TRBD1. This CDR3 spans 15 amino acids. V was clipped by 5 bases and J by 5 bases; unmatched bases: 8.

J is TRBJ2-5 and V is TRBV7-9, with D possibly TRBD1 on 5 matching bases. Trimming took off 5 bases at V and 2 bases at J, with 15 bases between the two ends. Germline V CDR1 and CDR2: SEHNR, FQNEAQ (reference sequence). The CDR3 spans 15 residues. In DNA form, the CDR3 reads TGTGCCAGCAGCCCCTGGGGCGAAGGGCAAGAGACCCAGTACTTC. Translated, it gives CASSPWGEGQETQYF.

The chain's CDR3 is CSSGGRSGETQYF. For the CDR3, the DNA is TGCAGCTCTGGCGGACGGAGTGGGGAGACCCAGTACTTC. The chain uses TRBV29-1 and TRBJ2-5; D ambiguous. V was pared by 8 bases and J by 5 bases, with 18 bases between. This CDR3 has 13 amino acids. Germline-derived CDR1 and CDR2 are SQVTM and ANQGSEA.

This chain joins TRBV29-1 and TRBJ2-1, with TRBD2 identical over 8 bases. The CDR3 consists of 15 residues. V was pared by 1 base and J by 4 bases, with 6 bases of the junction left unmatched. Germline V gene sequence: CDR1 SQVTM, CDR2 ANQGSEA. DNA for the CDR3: TGCAGCGTTGAAGGTGTAGCGGGAAGATACAATGAGCAGTTCTTC. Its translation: CSVEGVAGRYNEQFF.

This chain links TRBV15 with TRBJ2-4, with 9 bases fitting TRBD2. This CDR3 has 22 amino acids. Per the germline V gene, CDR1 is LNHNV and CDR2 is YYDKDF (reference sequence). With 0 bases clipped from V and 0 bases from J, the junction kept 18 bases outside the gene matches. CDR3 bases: TGTGCCACCAGCAGAGATGGGGGCCGACTAGCGGACCTAATGAAAGCCAAAAACATTCAGTACTTC. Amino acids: CATSRDGGRLADLMKAKNIQYF.

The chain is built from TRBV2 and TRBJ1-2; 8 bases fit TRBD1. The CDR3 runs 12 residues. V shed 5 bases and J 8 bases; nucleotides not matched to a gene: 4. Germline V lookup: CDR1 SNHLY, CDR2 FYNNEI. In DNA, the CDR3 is TGTGCCAGCAGTCTACAGGGGGGGGGCTACACCTTC. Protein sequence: CASSLQGGGYTF.

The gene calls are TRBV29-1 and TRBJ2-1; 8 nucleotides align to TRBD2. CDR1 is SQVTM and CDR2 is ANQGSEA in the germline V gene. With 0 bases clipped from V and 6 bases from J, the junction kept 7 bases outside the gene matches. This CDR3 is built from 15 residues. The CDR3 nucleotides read TGCAGCGTTGAAGAACCGGGACTAGTATTCAATGAGCAGTTCTTC. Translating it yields CSVEEPGLVFNEQFF.

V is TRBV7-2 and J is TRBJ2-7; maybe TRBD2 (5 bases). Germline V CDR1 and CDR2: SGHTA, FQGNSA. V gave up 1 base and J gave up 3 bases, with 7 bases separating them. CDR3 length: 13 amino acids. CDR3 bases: TGTGCCAGCAGCTTAGGCGCGGGCTACGAGCAGTACTTC. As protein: CASSLGAGYEQYF.